Following are 14 T cell receptor beta chains from one sample sequenced in a study of cytomegalovirus exposure and HLA in healthy donors. PCR was performed using 60 Vbeta and 13 Jbeta primers. Sequencing was performed with immunoSEQ multiplex PCR; in TCRdb, only in-frame clones are kept and a portion is missing. The table lists approximately 91,000 clones, under 75% of them singletons. The material sequenced was PBMCs. The receptors were sampled from a human donor in good health.

This sequence joins TRBV6-1 and TRBJ1-2; D call uncertain. In germline, CDR1 is MNHNS, CDR2 SASEGT. The CDR3 spans 13 residues. Trimming cost V 7 bases and J 1 base, with 10 bases left between them. The CDR3 nucleotides read TGTGCCAGCATCCTCCAGTTTAACTATGGCTACACCTTC. Translating gives CASILQFNYGYTF.

CDR3 sequence: CASSGAGVETQYF. CDR3 nucleotides: TGTGCCAGCAGCGGGGCAGGGGTGGAGACCCAGTACTTC. This rearrangement joins TRBV7-9 to TRBJ2-5; maybe TRBD1 (6 bases). CDR3 size: 13 residues. The germline V gene has CDR1 SEHNR and CDR2 FQNEAQ (reference sequence). With 5 bases removed from V and 5 bases from J, the gap between germline ends came to 12 bases. The full variable domain, rest sourced from reference TRBV7-9 and TRBJ2-5, is DTGVSQNPRHKITKRGQNVTFRCDPISEHNRLYWYRQTLGQGPEFLTYFQNEAQLEKSRLLSDRFSAERPKGSFSTLEIQRTEQGDSAMYLCASSGAGVETQYFGPGTRLLVL.

V is TRBV29-1 and J is TRBJ2-3; D unresolved. This CDR3 is 13 amino acids long. V lost 3 bases to trimming and J lost 13 bases, with 20 bases between them. Germline V gene lookup returns CDR1 SQVTM and CDR2 ANQGSEA. The CDR3 DNA sequence: TGCAGCGTTGACGGGTCCCCATCTTCGGCAGAGTATTTT. Translation gives CSVDGSPSSAEYF.

The rearrangement links TRBV11-3 to TRBJ1-1, with 8 bases lining up with TRBD1. Per germline, CDR1 SGHNT and CDR2 YENEEA. This CDR3 is 16 amino acids long. The V segment lost 5 bases and the J segment 0 bases; nucleotides outside the gene matches: 8. This chain's CDR3 is CASSPDRGRLNTEAFF. CDR3 sequence (DNA): TGTGCCAGCAGCCCCGACAGGGGTCGCTTGAACACTGAAGCTTTCTTT.

The rearrangement uses TRBV30 and TRBJ1-6, with D unclear. The CDR3 runs to 13 residues. Trimming stripped 3 bases from V and 8 bases from J, with 11 bases between. Germline V lookup: CDR1 GTSNPN, CDR2 SVGIG (reference sequence). CDR3 in DNA: TGTGCCTGGAGCAATAGGGAGGATTCACCCCTCCACTTT. It translates to CAWSNREDSPLHF.

The chain is built from TRBV5-1 and TRBJ1-4, with TRBD1 identical over 9 bases. Germline V lookup: CDR1 SGHRS, CDR2 YFSETQ. With V trimmed by 3 bases and J by 0 bases, 3 bases remained unmatched. This CDR3 contains 16 residues. The CDR3 is CASSYRQGATNEKLFF. DNA for the CDR3: TGCGCCAGCAGCTATAGACAGGGGGCAACTAATGAAAAACTGTTTTTT.

This rearrangement joins TRBV25-1 to TRBJ1-1, with D unresolved. Germline V gene sequence: CDR1 MGHDK, CDR2 SYGVNS. V shed 6 bases and J shed 10 bases, with 18 bases lying between them. The CDR3 has 13 amino acids. CDR3 region: CASRGSGQVSAFF. The CDR3 DNA follows: TGTGCCAGCAGAGGGAGCGGGCAGGTCTCAGCTTTCTTT. Combining the CDR3 with reference TRBV25-1 and TRBJ1-1 gives the whole variable domain EADIYQTPRYLVIGTGKKITLECSQTMGHDKMYWYQQDPGMELHLIHYSYGVNSTEKGDLSSESTVSRIRTEHFPLTLESARPSHTSQYLCASRGSGQVSAFFGQGTRLTVV.

The genes are TRBV2 and TRBJ2-7; D is perhaps TRBD1 (5 bases). Germline V CDR1 and CDR2: SNHLY, FYNNEI. There are 12 residues in the CDR3. Trimming removed 6 bases at V and 4 bases at J, with 10 bases between. CDR3 sequence (DNA): TGTGCCAGCAGGCCCGACAGTTACGAGCAGTACTTC. Its translation: CASRPDSYEQYF.

The chain employs TRBV5-4 and TRBJ2-5; 10 positions match TRBD2. Germline CDR1 and CDR2: SGHNT and YYREEE (reference sequence). CDR3 length equals 15 residues. The ends lost 2 bases at V and 4 bases at J; junction bases unmatched: 5. As DNA, the CDR3 is TGTGCCAGCAGCTTAGCCGGGACTAGCGTAGAGACCCAGTACTTC. Its protein product is CASSLAGTSVETQYF.

The chain couples TRBV7-9 to TRBJ1-1, with D maybe TRBD1 (5 bases). Germline CDR1 SEHNR, CDR2 FQNEAQ (reference sequence). V lost 5 bases and J lost 6, with 13 bases in between. The CDR3 is 13 residues long. CDR3 residues: CASSDGGISEAFF. The CDR3 bases are TGTGCCAGCAGCGACGGGGGAATATCTGAAGCTTTCTTT. Complete variable domain (other parts from reference TRBV7-9 and TRBJ1-1): DTGVSQNPRHKITKRGQNVTFRCDPISEHNRLYWYRQTLGQGPEFLTYFQNEAQLEKSRLLSDRFSAERPKGSFSTLEIQRTEQGDSAMYLCASSDGGISEAFFGQGTRLTVV.

Details on this clone: An end of the junction differs from the germline gene, which may be a read error. Other nucleotide sequences in the sample specify the same CDR3. V usage is TRBV7-9 and J usage is TRBJ2-2, with 8 bases fitting TRBD1. Germline V gives CDR1 SEHNR, CDR2 FQNEAQ (reference sequence). This CDR3 has 16 amino acids. CDR3 sequence (DNA): TGTGCTAGCAGATCTACCACAGGGGGGAACACCGGGGAGCTGTTTTTT. It is translated as CASRSTTGGNTGELFF.

The CDR3 spells CASSHAAGGRGISSYNEQFF. In DNA, the CDR3 is TGCGCCAGCAGCCACGCGGCCGGTGGCAGGGGGATCAGCTCCTACAATGAGCAGTTCTTC. The chain uses TRBV5-1 and TRBJ2-1; 7 bases line up with TRBD1. The trim removed 4 bases at V and 0 bases at J, leaving 19 bases unmatched. Germline V CDR1 and CDR2: SGHRS, YFSETQ. The CDR3 loop spans 20 amino acids.

The chain employs TRBV5-1 and TRBJ1-2; TRBD1 agrees at 9 bases. The germline V gene has CDR1 SGHRS and CDR2 YFSETQ. There are 16 residues in the CDR3. V shed 1 base and J 3 bases; nucleotides not matched to a gene: 7. The CDR3 loop is CASSLPGQGKDYGYTF. As DNA, the CDR3 is TGCGCCAGCAGCTTGCCTGGACAGGGGAAAGACTATGGCTACACCTTC.

J is TRBJ1-2 and V is TRBV10-3; D not certain. V was pared by 8 bases and J by 1 base, with 17 bases between. Germline lookup yields CDR1 ENHRY and CDR2 SYGVKD. The CDR3 has 15 residues. The chain's CDR3 is CAIHAYGRGNYGYTF. As DNA, the CDR3 is TGTGCCATCCACGCCTACGGCCGCGGTAACTATGGCTACACCTTC.